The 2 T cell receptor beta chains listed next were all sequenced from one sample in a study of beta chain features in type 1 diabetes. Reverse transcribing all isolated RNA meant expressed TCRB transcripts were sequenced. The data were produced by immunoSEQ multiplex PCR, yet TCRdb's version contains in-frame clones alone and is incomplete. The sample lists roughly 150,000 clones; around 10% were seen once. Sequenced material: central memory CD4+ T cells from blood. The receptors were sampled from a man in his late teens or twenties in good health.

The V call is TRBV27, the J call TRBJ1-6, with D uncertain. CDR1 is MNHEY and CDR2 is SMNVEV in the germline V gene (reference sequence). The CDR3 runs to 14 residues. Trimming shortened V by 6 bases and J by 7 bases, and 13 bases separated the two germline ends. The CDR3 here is CASRPPGRNSPLHF. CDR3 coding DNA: TGTGCCAGCAGGCCCCCCGGACGGAATTCACCCCTCCACTTT.

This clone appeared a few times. The chain's CDR3 is CASSEIAAGGYTF. The CDR3 nucleotides are TGCGCCAGCAGCGAGATTGCAGCGGGCGGCTACACCTTC. This chain uses TRBV4-3 with TRBJ1-2; no firm D call. This CDR3 is built from 13 residues. V lost 5 bases to trimming and J lost 8 bases, with 15 bases between them. Germline loops: CDR1 LGHNA, CDR2 YSLEER.